A selection of T cell receptor beta chains follows, all from one sample in a study of T cells in Graves' hyperthyroidism and ophthalmopathy. TCRdb processed the multiplex PCR reads anew with MiXCR; each CDR3 protein has one entry. This table holds nearly 750,000 distinct CDR3 sequences, roughly 32% found once. Sequenced: blood. These receptors all come from a woman in her thirties or forties with Graves' hyperthyroidism. CDR3s leave out the opening cysteine and the closing phenylalanine or tryptophan. Fields, in order: V gene, J gene, CDR3 protein.

TRBV30	TRBJ2-5	AWSYGTSGQETQY
TRBV7-2	TRBJ1-2	ASSLGHEGLGYT
TRBV2	TRBJ2-2	ASRDLKNTGELF
TRBV5-6	TRBJ2-2	ASIVAGADTGELF
TRBV7-8	TRBJ2-7	ASSLSGAAFYEQY
TRBV10-3	TRBJ1-2	AISKRQGGAYGYT
TRBV12-3/TRBV12-4	TRBJ1-2	ASSLRPRDYGYT
TRBV7-2	TRBJ2-2	ASSAHALTNTGELF
TRBV19	TRBJ1-5	ASSIAGRGQPQH
TRBV7-9	TRBJ2-7	ASSQSATSYEQY
TRBV10-3	TRBJ1-1	AINDQGMTEAF
TRBV29-1	TRBJ2-7	SVRQGHEQY
TRBV20-1	TRBJ1-3	SARGIGDRSSGNTIY
TRBV14	TRBJ2-7	AGSHYRAGSSYEQY
TRBV9	TRBJ1-3	ASSSQVTGNTIY
TRBV13	TRBJ1-1	ASSHRSGSMNTEAF
TRBV5-1	TRBJ2-5	ASRLRTGFQETQY
TRBV19	TRBJ1-1	ARGRTGSTEAF
TRBV12-3/TRBV12-4	TRBJ1-2	ASSTGGYGYT